The T cell receptor (beta chain) under discussion was sequenced for a study of cytotoxic CD8 clonotypes in ibrutinib-treated CLL. Measured with immunoSEQ multiplex PCR; TCRdb has only the in-frame clones, and not every one. The sample carries about 89,000 clones, roughly 80% recorded once. Findings of the study overall: Public clonotypes, found uncommonly, either contracted or stayed stable on treatment. Clonality increased with ibrutinib response but returned toward baseline at progression.

The ends lost 4 bases at V and 3 bases at J; junction bases unmatched: 2. The germline V gene has CDR1 KGHSH and CDR2 LQKENI. The CDR3 runs 13 residues. Notes on this clone: Its antigen is unidentified.

The chain has TRBV18 and TRBJ2-5; 7 bases are a match to TRBD2. This receptor was taken from a human donor with chronic lymphocytic leukemia. The sequencing used PBMCs, collected after 12 months of ibrutinib treatment. CDR3 sequence (DNA): TGTGCCAGCTCACAAAGCGGGGAAGAGACCCAGTACTTC. This encodes CASSQSGEETQYF.